The sequence of this TCR beta chain was determined in a study of cytomegalovirus exposure and HLA in healthy donors. The PCR had 60 Vbeta and 13 Jbeta primers. The data were produced by immunoSEQ multiplex PCR, yet TCRdb's version contains in-frame clones alone and is incomplete. The data show around 130,000 clones, approximately 80% seen once. Comment on this clone: The antigen is unknown.

The study, taken as a whole, reports: Researchers counted around 150 TCR beta chains as cytomegalovirus-associated.

This CDR3 is built from 13 residues. The germline CDR1 and CDR2 sequences are SGHTS and YDEGEE. Trimming took 4 bases from V and 2 from J; bases not matched to a gene: 0. The material sequenced was PBMCs. This receptor was taken from a woman aged 18 to 35 in good health and CMV-seronegative. V usage is TRBV5-8 and J usage is TRBJ2-7; TRBD1 aligns across 10 bases. CDR3 nucleotide sequence: TGTGCCAGCAGCGGGACAGGGGCCTACGAGCAGTACTTC. The encoded protein is CASSGTGAYEQYF.